This T cell receptor beta chain emerged from a study of blood T cells in healthy people across ages. Together with a sample-barcoded 5' primer, a J-beta primer mix was included in a second PCR lasting about 6 to 11 cycles. Via MiXCR, TCRdb re-called the 5' RACE reads, giving one row per CDR3 protein. The sample contains 600,000 to 850,000 distinct CDR3 sequences, around a quarter of which appear only once. To note about this clonotype: Its specificity is unknown.

Whole-study results and caveats: The fall in TCR beta diversity per million T cells was roughly linear with age. Lack of knowledge of donor CMV status possibly confounded expanded clonotype changes. Both higher diversity and more naive CD4+ cells marked long-lived donors when set against aged donors.

Germline V gene lookup returns CDR1 MDHEN and CDR2 SYDVKM. The CDR3 has 15 residues. J was trimmed by 1 base and V by 6 bases; bases with no gene match: 6. These same data were also listed under a study on T cells of mothers and their children. That paper states: A few healthy Caucasian mothers, along with their six children, served as the donors.

The receptor comes from a boy aged 5 to 17 in good health. This sequence joins TRBV28 and TRBJ1-2, with 9 positions matching TRBD1. What was sequenced was blood. The CDR3 sequence: CASSLYRGLNYGYTF. CDR3 bases: TGTGCCAGCAGCCTTTACAGGGGGCTTAACTATGGCTACACCTTC.